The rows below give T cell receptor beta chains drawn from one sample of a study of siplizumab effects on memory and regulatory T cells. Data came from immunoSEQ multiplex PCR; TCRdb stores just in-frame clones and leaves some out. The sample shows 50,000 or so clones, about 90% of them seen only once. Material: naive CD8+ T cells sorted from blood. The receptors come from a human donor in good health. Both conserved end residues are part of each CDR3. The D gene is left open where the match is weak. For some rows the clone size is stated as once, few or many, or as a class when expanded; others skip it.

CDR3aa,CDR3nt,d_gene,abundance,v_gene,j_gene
CATGLAGSSYNEQFF,TGTGCCACCGGACTAGCGGGTTCCTCCTACAATGAGCAGTTCTTC,TRBD2,-,TRBV19,TRBJ2-1
CASSTQGEGYTF,TGTGCCAGCAGTACCCAGGGGGAAGGCTACACCTTC,TRBD1,once,TRBV27,TRBJ1-2
CASSSAVHSYNEQFF,TGTGCCAGCAGCTCGGCAGTACACAGTTACAATGAGCAGTTCTTC,-,-,TRBV5-4,TRBJ2-1
CASSVEWTGRTDTQYF,TGTGCCAGCAGCGTAGAGTGGACAGGGCGAACAGATACGCAGTATTTT,TRBD1,-,TRBV9,TRBJ2-3
CASSISGLVYEQYF,TGTGCCAGTAGTATTTCAGGACTAGTCTACGAGCAGTACTTC,TRBD2,once,TRBV19,TRBJ2-7
CASSPWQPEAFF,TGTGCCAGCAGCCCCTGGCAACCCGAAGCTTTCTTT,-,-,TRBV9,TRBJ1-1
CASSMSGATEAFF,TGTGCCAGTAGTATGAGTGGGGCCACTGAAGCTTTCTTT,-,-,TRBV19,TRBJ1-1
CASSVYLGQGNEQYF,TGCGCCAGCAGCGTTTACCTGGGACAGGGAAACGAGCAGTACTTC,TRBD1,-,TRBV5-1,TRBJ2-7
CSVRNYRTSGGESTDTQYF,TGCAGCGTCCGCAATTATAGGACTAGCGGGGGGGAAAGCACAGATACGCAGTATTTT,TRBD2,-,TRBV29-1,TRBJ2-3
CASSQIQGLSTDTQYF,TGCGCCAGCAGCCAAATCCAGGGCCTGAGCACAGATACGCAGTATTTT,-,-,TRBV4-1,TRBJ2-3
CASSWGGGSYEQYF,TGCGCCAGCAGCTGGGGCGGGGGTAGCTACGAGCAGTACTTC,TRBD2,-,TRBV5-1,TRBJ2-7
CASSQERWREIPDTQYF,TGTGCCAGCAGCCAAGAAAGGTGGCGGGAGATCCCAGATACGCAGTATTTT,TRBD2,-,TRBV4-2,TRBJ2-3
CASSFAGLTEAFF,TGTGCCAGCAGCTTTGCAGGCCTCACTGAAGCTTTCTTT,-,once,TRBV14,TRBJ1-1
CASSPGARGATEAYYNEQFF,TGTGCCAGCAGCCCAGGGGCGAGAGGGGCGACTGAAGCCTATTACAATGAGCAGTTCTTC,-,-,TRBV7-6,TRBJ2-1
CASRVRWGAAYEQYF,TGTGCCAGCAGGGTACGATGGGGGGCGGCCTACGAGCAGTACTTC,-,few,TRBV27,TRBJ2-7
CASSLSGPATETQYF,TGTGCCAGCAGTTTGTCAGGACCAGCGACAGAGACCCAGTACTTC,-,-,TRBV6-5,TRBJ2-5
CASSPRTGDRREQYF,TGCGCCAGCAGCCCACGGACAGGGGACCGGCGAGAGCAGTACTTC,TRBD1,-,TRBV4-1,TRBJ2-7
CASSIPGFWGNTEAFF,TGTGCCAGTAGTATCCCGGGGTTTTGGGGGAACACTGAAGCTTTCTTT,-,-,TRBV19,TRBJ1-1
CSVVLPVHEQYF,TGCAGCGTTGTACTGCCGGTCCACGAGCAGTACTTC,-,-,TRBV29-1,TRBJ2-7
CASSLAGGGDYEQYF,TGTGCCAGCAGCTTAGCGGGCGGAGGGGACTACGAGCAGTACTTC,-,once,TRBV7-9,TRBJ2-7
CASRLLAGESYNEQFF,TGTGCCAGCCGCCTGCTTGCGGGAGAGTCCTACAATGAGCAGTTCTTC,TRBD2,-,TRBV27,TRBJ2-1
CASSPGAGSPEAFF,TGTGCCAGCAGCCCAGGCGCAGGGTCCCCTGAAGCTTTCTTT,-,once,TRBV4-1,TRBJ1-1
CASSFAGTGTDTQYF,TGTGCCAGCAGCTTTGCGGGGACTGGCACAGATACGCAGTATTTT,-,-,TRBV7-2,TRBJ2-3
CASSQLGLTYEQYF,TGTGCCAGCAGCCAACTGGGACTAACCTACGAGCAGTACTTC,TRBD2,-,TRBV7-8,TRBJ2-7
CASSYSPAPGGNEQFF,TGTGCCAGCAGTTACTCCCCAGCCCCCGGAGGGAATGAGCAGTTCTTC,-,once,TRBV6-5,TRBJ2-1
CAWTTEGLALYTGELFF,TGTGCCTGGACCACAGAGGGACTAGCCTTATACACCGGGGAGCTGTTTTTT,TRBD2,-,TRBV30,TRBJ2-2
CASSVPWDRTGELFF,TGTGCCAGTAGTGTTCCTTGGGATAGGACCGGGGAGCTGTTTTTT,-,-,TRBV19,TRBJ2-2
CASSLDTYYEQYF,TGTGCCAGCAGTCTCGACACTTACTACGAGCAGTACTTC,-,-,TRBV28,TRBJ2-7
CSVWTGSGNTIYF,TGCAGCGTCTGGACAGGCTCTGGAAACACCATATATTTT,TRBD1,few,TRBV29-1,TRBJ1-3
CASSSLGQGATTGELFF,TGTGCCAGCAGCTCTCTTGGACAGGGGGCTACCACCGGGGAGCTGTTTTTT,TRBD1,-,TRBV5-4,TRBJ2-2
CATSRDRGVGYTF,TGTGCCACCAGCAGAGATCGAGGGGTCGGCTACACCTTC,-,-,TRBV15,TRBJ1-2
CASSLYFGGASSTDTQYF,TGTGCCAGCAGCTTATACTTTGGAGGGGCCAGCAGCACAGATACGCAGTATTTT,-,-,TRBV7-6,TRBJ2-3
CSVFGGKLFF,TGCAGCGTCTTCGGTGGAAAACTGTTTTTT,-,once,TRBV29-1,TRBJ1-4
CACVVSESSYNSPLHF,TGTGCCTGTGTCGTATCCGAGAGCTCCTATAATTCACCCCTCCACTTT,-,-,TRBV30,TRBJ1-6
CASSQDHLASYGYTF,TGCGCCAGCAGCCAAGATCACCTCGCCTCCTATGGCTACACCTTC,-,few,TRBV4-1,TRBJ1-2
CASSLTVIPGANVLTF,TGCGCCAGCAGCTTGACAGTTATACCGGGGGCCAACGTCCTGACTTTC,-,-,TRBV5-1,TRBJ2-6
CASGFQAGENTGELFF,TGTGCTAGTGGTTTCCAAGCGGGAGAGAACACCGGGGAGCTGTTTTTT,TRBD2,-,TRBV12-5,TRBJ2-2
CASSKVGRPPTDTQYF,TGTGCCAGCAGCAAAGTTGGCAGGCCACCCACAGATACGCAGTATTTT,-,-,TRBV21-1,TRBJ2-3
CASSNRGSNSPLHF,TGTGCCAGCAGCAACAGGGGGTCGAATTCACCCCTCCACTTT,TRBD1,-,TRBV27,TRBJ1-6
CASSLAPGDNYGYTF,TGCGCCAGCAGCTTGGCCCCGGGAGATAACTATGGCTACACCTTC,-,-,TRBV5-1,TRBJ1-2
CASSLGQGLSYEQYF,TGTGCCAGTAGTCTCGGACAGGGCCTCTCCTACGAGCAGTACTTC,TRBD1,once,TRBV19,TRBJ2-7
CATSRDRGRNTEAFF,TGTGCCACCAGCAGAGATCGGGGGAGAAACACTGAAGCTTTCTTT,-,-,TRBV15,TRBJ1-1
CASSLTGAGSNQPQHF,TGTGCCAGCAGCTTAACAGGGGCCGGGAGCAATCAGCCCCAGCATTTT,TRBD1,-,TRBV7-9,TRBJ1-5
CASSPLKDSIRDTIYF,TGTGCCAGCAGCCCCCTGAAAGACAGCATTCGTGACACCATATATTTT,-,-,TRBV4-2,TRBJ1-3
CASSLEQGRSNQPQHF,TGTGCCAGCAGCTTAGAACAGGGCAGGAGCAATCAGCCCCAGCATTTT,-,-,TRBV7-9,TRBJ1-5
CASSGPALGTYNEQFF,TGTGCCAGCAGCGGTCCAGCGTTGGGGACCTACAATGAGCAGTTCTTC,-,once,TRBV9,TRBJ2-1
CASSSTTEAYEQYF,TGTGCCAGCAGCTCCACGACAGAAGCCTACGAGCAGTACTTC,-,-,TRBV7-9,TRBJ2-7
CASSLKGLASYEQYF,TGCGCCAGCAGTTTAAAGGGACTAGCGAGCTACGAGCAGTACTTC,TRBD2,-,TRBV27,TRBJ2-7
CSVVLAGGTIYEQYF,TGCAGCGTTGTTCTAGCGGGAGGGACGATCTACGAGCAGTACTTC,TRBD2,-,TRBV29-1,TRBJ2-7
CASSPEALTGNEQFF,TGTGCCAGCAGCCCTGAGGCGTTAACGGGCAATGAGCAGTTCTTC,-,-,TRBV7-6,TRBJ2-1
CSARKVYEQYF,TGCAGTGCTAGAAAAGTATACGAGCAGTACTTC,-,-,TRBV20-1,TRBJ2-7
CASSLGASTEAFF,TGTGCCAGCAGCTTGGGCGCGTCCACTGAAGCTTTCTTT,-,-,TRBV5-6,TRBJ1-1
CASSFGYPETDQVNTEAFF,TGTGCCAGTAGTTTTGGTTATCCCGAAACAGACCAAGTGAACACTGAAGCTTTCTTT,-,-,TRBV19,TRBJ1-1
CASSWTGGVETQYF,TGTGCCAGTAGTTGGACAGGGGGAGTAGAGACCCAGTACTTC,TRBD1,-,TRBV19,TRBJ2-5
CSSRGMLQGGYGYTF,TGCAGCTCCCGGGGGATGCTCCAGGGGGGTTATGGCTACACCTTC,TRBD1,-,TRBV29-1,TRBJ1-2
CASSFKDYSNQPQHF,TGTGCCAGCAGCTTTAAAGACTATAGCAATCAGCCCCAGCATTTT,-,-,TRBV5-5,TRBJ1-5
CASSTPTGQGYNEQFF,TGCGCCAGCAGCACGCCCACGGGACAGGGGTACAATGAGCAGTTCTTC,TRBD1,-,TRBV5-1,TRBJ2-1